Listed below are T cell receptor beta chains from one sample, sequenced in a study of T cell repertoires in cytomegalovirus infection. TCRdb re-derived calls from the reads in MiXCR, one entry per CDR3 protein. The table includes approximately 260,000 distinct CDR3 sequences, roughly a fifth detected once. No antigen has been assigned to these receptors. Sequenced here: cultured PBMCs, sampled from culture after CMV antigen stimulation. The source of these receptors is a human donor in good health (CMV status not recorded). Some clones in this sample may be carry-over from other donors' samples. The CDR3 runs from the conserved cysteine through the conserved F or W. The order of the fields is J gene, clone size, D gene, CDR3 length, V gene, CDR3 protein, CDR3 DNA. A D gene is named only where the DNA matches it firmly. A row's size may be missing; if present it is once, few, many or a size class.

TRBJ1-5 few TRBD1 17 TRBV6-2/TRBV6-3 CASSLEYRGGLGQPQHF TGTGCCAGCAGCCTGGAATACAGGGGAGGATTAGGTCAGCCCCAGCATTTT
TRBJ2-3 few NA 16 TRBV9 CASSVGSGPATDTQYF NA
TRBJ1-2 few TRBD1 17 TRBV6-6 CASSYSRVGGQDYGYTF TGTGCCAGCAGTTACTCGAGGGTTGGAGGACAGGACTATGGCTACACCTTC
TRBJ2-7 few NA 11 TRBV6-5 CASSYSGEQYF TGTGCCAGCAGTTACTCGGGGGAGCAGTACTTC
TRBJ2-3 NA NA 13 TRBV6-2/TRBV6-3 CASTFIITDTQYF TGTGCCAGCACCTTTATTATTACAGATACGCAGTATTTT
TRBJ2-1 few TRBD2 19 TRBV6-2/TRBV6-3 CASSPGLAGVESSYNEQFF TGTGCCAGCAGTCCGGGACTAGCGGGGGTGGAGAGCTCCTACAATGAGCAGTTCTTC
TRBJ2-3 NA TRBD2 16 TRBV20-1 CSATPPSGGYADTQYF TGCAGTGCCACTCCCCCTAGCGGCGGATATGCAGATACGCAGTATTTT
TRBJ2-1 few NA 13 TRBV6-2/TRBV6-3 CATRDQRSDEQFF TGTGCCACCCGGGACCAGCGTTCCGATGAGCAGTTCTTC
TRBJ1-1 few TRBD1 11 TRBV6-1 CASTRDRAAFF TGTGCCAGCACCCGGGACAGGGCGGCTTTCTTT
TRBJ2-4 NA TRBD2 16 TRBV28 CASSLFSGRGGNIQYF TGTGCCAGCAGTTTATTCAGCGGGAGAGGAGGAAACATTCAGTACTTC
TRBJ2-1 many NA 15 TRBV14 CASSQGGTIGNEQFF TGTGCCAGCAGCCAAGGGGGGACAATTGGCAATGAGCAGTTCTTC
TRBJ2-7 NA TRBD2 13 TRBV29-1 CSVVRTSGNEQYF TGCAGCGTTGTAAGGACTAGCGGGAACGAGCAGTACTTC
TRBJ2-7 many TRBD1 14 TRBV7-8 CASSSMRTGAEQYF TGTGCCAGCAGCTCAATGCGGACAGGGGCCGAGCAGTACTTC
TRBJ2-7 few NA 14 TRBV7-2 CASSAGLSPYEQYF TGTGCCAGCAGTGCGGGACTCTCCCCTTACGAGCAGTACTTC
TRBJ1-1 few NA 17 TRBV6-2/TRBV6-3 CASSYVPGGPMNTEAFF TGTGCCAGCAGTTACGTCCCGGGGGGCCCAATGAACACTGAAGCTTTCTTT
TRBJ1-2 NA NA 12 TRBV11-2 CASSLGAYGYTF TGTGCCAGCAGCTTGGGGGCTTATGGCTACACCTTC
TRBJ1-6 NA NA 14 TRBV7-9 CASRGGREESPLHF TGTGCCAGCAGGGGGGGGAGGGAAGAATCACCCCTCCACTTT
TRBJ1-1 few NA 13 TRBV29-1 CSVVGHVGTEAFF TGCAGCGTTGTTGGGCACGTGGGGACTGAAGCTTTCTTT
TRBJ2-2 NA NA 13 TRBV28 CASTFSPSGELFF TGTGCCAGCACCTTTAGTCCCTCCGGGGAGCTGTTTTTT
TRBJ2-3 many NA 15 TRBV7-2 CASSLGSGFSDTQYF TGTGCCAGCAGCTTAGGGTCCGGCTTCTCCGATACGCAGTATTTT
TRBJ2-2 many NA 13 TRBV12-3/TRBV12-4 CASSLWGPGELFF TGTGCCAGCAGTTTATGGGGGCCCGGGGAGCTGTTTTTT
TRBJ1-2 NA NA 14 TRBV27 CASGPLGGDYGYTF TGTGCCAGCGGGCCTCTGGGGGGGGACTATGGCTACACCTTC
TRBJ2-3 many TRBD1 16 TRBV11-2 CASSRNRGGSTDTQYF TGTGCCAGCAGCCGTAACAGGGGCGGGAGCACAGATACGCAGTATTTT
TRBJ2-7 few TRBD2 13 TRBV29-1 CSAWLAGGYEQYF TGCAGCGCCTGGCTAGCGGGAGGTTACGAGCAGTACTTC
TRBJ1-3 few NA 12 TRBV10-3 CATGQPGDTIYF TGTGCCACTGGCCAACCCGGGGACACCATATATTTT
TRBJ2-1 few TRBD2 14 TRBV5-1 CASAPSGVADEQFF TGCGCCAGCGCACCTAGCGGGGTCGCGGATGAGCAGTTCTTC
TRBJ2-1 NA NA 17 TRBV5-1 CASSFRGTGSSYNEQFF TGCGCCAGCAGCTTCAGGGGAACAGGGTCCTCCTACAATGAGCAGTTCTTC
TRBJ1-1 few NA 13 TRBV5-4 CASTSWVQTEAFF TGTGCCAGCACCTCCTGGGTACAGACTGAAGCTTTCTTT
TRBJ2-7 few TRBD2 16 TRBV15 CATSRELTSGSYEQYF TGTGCCACCAGCAGAGAATTGACTAGCGGGTCGTACGAGCAGTACTTC
TRBJ2-5 many NA 15 TRBV6-5 CASSYRTTGRQTQYF TGTGCCAGCAGTTACCGGACAACAGGGCGGCAGACCCAGTACTTC
TRBJ2-2 NA NA 15 TRBV7-8 CASSPRGRDTGELFF TGTGCCAGCAGCCCCCGTGGACGGGACACCGGGGAGCTGTTTTTT
TRBJ2-3 few NA 17 TRBV6-1 CASNPWRLGLHTDTQYF TGTGCCAGCAACCCTTGGCGGCTGGGACTGCACACAGATACGCAGTATTTT
TRBJ2-5 many TRBD2 15 TRBV7-2 CASSLDGGGEETQYF TGTGCCAGCAGCTTAGACGGGGGGGGGGAAGAGACCCAGTACTTC
TRBJ1-2 NA NA 12 TRBV6-1 CATWWGGYGYTF TGTGCCACCTGGTGGGGGGGCTATGGCTACACCTTC
TRBJ2-5 many TRBD1 15 TRBV25-1 CASSEIRTGDETQYF TGTGCCAGCTCAGAGATCAGGACAGGGGATGAGACCCAGTACTTC
TRBJ1-1 NA NA 13 TRBV19 CASTDLLNTEAFF TGTGCCAGTACCGACCTTTTGAACACTGAAGCTTTCTTT
TRBJ1-4 NA TRBD1 16 TRBV2 CASTRNGQGANEKLFF TGTGCCAGCACCCGGAACGGACAGGGGGCTAATGAAAAACTGTTTTTT
TRBJ1-1 medium-sized NA 12 TRBV7-8 CASSLGETEAFF TGTGCCAGCAGCTTGGGGGAGACTGAAGCTTTCTTT
TRBJ2-2 few TRBD2 15 TRBV5-4 CASSLSGRIAGELFF TGTGCCAGCAGCCTAAGCGGGAGGATAGCCGGGGAGCTGTTTTTT
TRBJ1-2 NA NA 14 TRBV28 CASSLAWAQWGYTF TGTGCCAGCAGTTTGGCTTGGGCACAATGGGGCTACACCTTC
TRBJ2-5 many TRBD2 15 TRBV7-8 CASSPSGRKRETQYF TGTGCCAGCAGCCCTAGCGGGAGGAAGCGGGAGACCCAGTACTTC
TRBJ2-3 NA TRBD2 14 TRBV20-1 CSARETSGRDTQYF TGCAGTGCTAGGGAAACTAGCGGGAGGGATACGCAGTATTTT
TRBJ1-5 NA TRBD1 15 TRBV7-2 CASSQRTGDHQPQHF TGTGCCAGCAGCCAGAGGACAGGGGACCATCAGCCCCAGCATTTT
TRBJ2-1 many TRBD2 14 TRBV7-2 CASSHTSGRDEQFF TGTGCCAGCAGCCATACTAGCGGGAGGGATGAGCAGTTCTTC
TRBJ2-1 few NA 16 TRBV7-9 CASTPRRGYSYNEQFF TGTGCCAGCACCCCACGGAGGGGTTACTCCTACAATGAGCAGTTCTTC
TRBJ2-1 many TRBD2 18 TRBV7-9 CASSSPGLAGDSYNEQFF TGTGCCAGCAGTTCACCGGGACTAGCGGGAGACTCCTACAATGAGCAGTTCTTC
TRBJ2-5 NA TRBD2 19 TRBV7-3 CASSSRTGLARRNQETQYF TGTGCCAGCAGCTCCCGTACGGGACTAGCGCGTAGAAACCAAGAGACCCAGTACTTC
TRBJ2-7 many TRBD2 15 TRBV27 CASSTWTSGYYEQYF TGTGCCAGCAGTACGTGGACTAGCGGTTACTACGAGCAGTACTTC
TRBJ2-1 many TRBD2 13 TRBV7-2 CASSLLTSDEQFF TGTGCCAGCAGCTTACTTACTAGCGATGAGCAGTTCTTC
TRBJ1-4 NA NA 15 TRBV12-3/TRBV12-4 CASRPSGPTNEKLFF TGTGCCAGCAGACCGTCGGGGCCAACTAATGAAAAACTGTTTTTT
TRBJ1-2 few NA 14 TRBV6-5 CASSPAYPNYGYTF TGTGCCAGCAGCCCCGCCTATCCTAACTATGGCTACACCTTC
TRBJ2-5 NA NA 13 TRBV18 CASSPPNQETQYF TGTGCCAGCTCACCTCCGAACCAAGAGACCCAGTACTTC
TRBJ2-3 NA NA 13 TRBV2 CASSEKRTDTQYF TGTGCCAGCAGTGAGAAACGCACAGATACGCAGTATTTT
TRBJ1-2 many NA 12 TRBV11-2 CASSRISYGYTF TGTGCCAGCAGTCGGATCTCCTATGGCTACACCTTC
TRBJ2-4 few NA 16 TRBV9 CASSVATGGRENIQYF TGTGCCAGCAGCGTAGCCACAGGCGGAAGGGAAAACATTCAGTACTTC